The source of this TCR beta chain is a study of T cell changes during pregnancy in multiple sclerosis. This CDR3 region has 18 residues. Trimming removed 6 bases from V and 3 bases from J, with 27 bases in between. CDR1 is MDHEN, CDR2 SYDVKM, per germline. This clone was detected only once. Sequencing used immunoSEQ multiplex PCR; TCRdb keeps in-frame clones, though not all of them. This sample has approximately 44,000 clones, with about 89% found just once. The clonotype was recovered from a female donor with multiple sclerosis, enrolled in a pregnancy study. The sequenced sample was CD4+ T cells from peripheral blood mononuclear cells, obtained in the first trimester of pregnancy. The chain is built from TRBV28 and TRBJ2-7; D perhaps matches TRBD1 (6 bases). The CDR3 loop reads CASRPPIRSRDTNYEQYF. In nucleotides, the CDR3 is TGTGCCAGCAGACCCCCGATAAGGAGTAGGGACACCAACTACGAGCAGTACTTC.